The 22 T cell receptor beta chains reported below all come from one sample, sequenced in a study of cytomegalovirus exposure and HLA in healthy donors. Amplification used 60 Vbeta primers and 13 Jbeta primers. The data were produced by immunoSEQ multiplex PCR, yet TCRdb's version contains in-frame clones alone and is incomplete. The sample carries 130,000 or so clones, over 65% recorded once. Source material: PBMCs. The source of these receptors is a man aged 40-49 years in good health and CMV-seronegative.

The J gene is TRBJ1-3, the V gene TRBV4-3; D is possibly TRBD1 (6 bases). The CDR3 sequence is 17 residues long. The V gene's germline CDR1 is LGHNA and CDR2 YSLEER. The germline V and J ends were trimmed by 0 bases and 3 bases, with 15 bases remaining between them. For the CDR3, the DNA is TGCGCCAGCAGCCAAGATTCCGGGGGGGCTGTTGGAAACACCATATATTTT. Amino acids: CASSQDSGGAVGNTIYF.

This sequence joins TRBV7-9 and TRBJ1-4; D is unclear. V gave up 5 bases and J gave up 7 bases, with 20 bases separating them. The CDR3 is 16 residues long. Germline CDR1 is SEHNR and CDR2 is FQNEAQ (reference sequence). CDR3 protein: CASSPTGGLYSEKLFF. The CDR3 nucleotides are TGTGCCAGCAGCCCCACCGGTGGGCTCTATTCTGAAAAACTGTTTTTT.

The V gene is TRBV28, the J gene TRBJ2-7, with TRBD1 identical over 7 bases. CDR1 is MDHEN, CDR2 SYDVKM, per germline. V gave up 5 bases and J gave up 5 bases; unmatched junction bases: 6. The CDR3 sequence is 13 residues long. CDR3 loop: CASSPTGTHEQYF. CDR3 nucleotides: TGTGCCAGCAGTCCGACAGGGACACACGAGCAGTACTTC.

The rearrangement links TRBV27 to TRBJ2-3; 11 bases are shared with TRBD2. The germline V gene encodes CDR1 MNHEY and CDR2 SMNVEV (reference sequence). There are 15 residues in the CDR3. V trimming: 6 bases; J trimming: 1 base; junction bases outside the gene matches: 3. The CDR3 coding sequence is TGTGCCAGCAGAACTAGCGGGAGTGGCACAGATACGCAGTATTTT. This translates into CASRTSGSGTDTQYF.

This clone has only a few counts. The chain joins TRBV5-1 to TRBJ1-5; D might be TRBD1 (5 bases). Germline loops: CDR1 SGHRS, CDR2 YFSETQ. The CDR3 contains 15 residues. The V end was cut by 5 bases, the J end by 0 bases, with 12 bases between. The CDR3 nucleotides are TGCGCCAGCAGTATTTCGGGGGGTAGCAATCAGCCCCAGCATTTT. The encoded protein is CASSISGGSNQPQHF.

V is TRBV5-4 and J is TRBJ2-1, with 9 nucleotides matching TRBD2. CDR1 and CDR2 (germline): SGHNT, YYREEE (reference sequence). V was pared by 0 bases and J by 8 bases, with 12 bases of the junction left unmatched. The CDR3 totals 17 residues. The CDR3 region is CASSLDPSAGGPDEQFF. As DNA, the CDR3 is TGTGCCAGCAGCTTGGATCCCTCCGCGGGGGGGCCGGATGAGCAGTTCTTC.

V gene TRBV13 combines with J gene TRBJ2-7; TRBD1 agrees at 7 bases. After removal of 3 bases from V and 2 bases from J, the junction contained 7 bases not matched to a gene. Germline CDR1 is PRHDT and CDR2 is FYEKMQ (reference sequence). The CDR3 loop spans 15 amino acids. The CDR3 DNA is TGTGCCAGCAGCTTGAGGGGGCCGATTACCTACGAGCAGTACTTC. Protein: CASSLRGPITYEQYF.

This clone is a singleton in its sample. The chain is built from TRBV9 and TRBJ2-3; TRBD2 aligns across 7 bases. This CDR3 is 16 amino acids long. V shed 3 bases and J 2 bases; nucleotides not matched to a gene: 9. Germline assignment: CDR1 SGDLS and CDR2 YYNGEE. The CDR3: CASSALSGPPTDTQYF. The CDR3 DNA reads TGTGCCAGCAGCGCCCTTAGCGGGCCTCCCACAGATACGCAGTATTTT.

This sequence joins TRBV28 and TRBJ1-2; D is undetermined. Germline V gene lookup returns CDR1 MDHEN and CDR2 SYDVKM. The CDR3 is 13 amino acids. Trimming took 2 bases from V and 4 from J, leaving 8 bases between them. As DNA, the CDR3 is TGTGCCAGCAGTTTAGGGCCGTTCTATGGCTACACCTTC. Translated: CASSLGPFYGYTF.

The J gene is TRBJ2-7, the V gene TRBV7-2; 7 bases are shared with TRBD2. J gave up 4 bases and V 6 bases, and 15 bases lay outside the gene matches. This CDR3 has 16 amino acids. Per germline, CDR1 SGHTA and CDR2 FQGNSA. CDR3 in amino acids: CASSRPSAGDNYEQYF. The CDR3 nucleotides read TGTGCCAGCAGTCGGCCCTCGGCGGGAGACAATTACGAGCAGTACTTC.

This clone appeared a single time. The gene calls are TRBV28 and TRBJ2-4, with 11 positions matching TRBD1. The CDR3 extends over 16 amino acids. Germline CDR1 is MDHEN and CDR2 is SYDVKM. After removal of 2 bases from V and 6 bases from J, the junction contained 6 bases not matched to a gene. Here the CDR3 DNA reads TGTGCCAGCAGTTTACGGACAGGGGGCGCGGGAAACATTCAGTACTTC. Amino acid sequence: CASSLRTGGAGNIQYF.

This chain joins TRBV21-1 and TRBJ1-5; the table names TRBD1, a call not compared with the DNA. TRBV21-1 has pseudogene status. This CDR3 comprises 15 residues. This CDR3 is CASSKGTGDDQPQHF. CDR3 DNA: TGTGCCAGCAGCAAGGGCACAGGAGACGATCAGCCCCAGCATTTT.

The rearrangement links TRBV13 to TRBJ1-2, with TRBD1 as a possible D gene (6 bases). The CDR3 totals 12 residues. V lost 5 bases, J lost 3 bases, and 7 bases lay in between. From germline, CDR1 is PRHDT and CDR2 FYEKMQ (reference sequence). Here the CDR3 reads CASSPGDYGYTF. CDR3 nucleotides: TGTGCCAGCAGCCCAGGGGACTATGGCTACACCTTC.

This clone was observed a handful of times. The genes are TRBV27 and TRBJ2-1, with D possibly being TRBD1 (6 bases). Germline V gene lookup returns CDR1 MNHEY and CDR2 SMNVEV (reference sequence). The V end lost 1 base, the J end lost 9 bases, and 16 bases lay between the germline ends. This CDR3 is 15 amino acids long. The CDR3 reads CASSLFISDRGEQFF. The DNA for the CDR3 is TGTGCCAGCAGTTTATTCATTTCGGACAGAGGTGAGCAGTTCTTC.

The chain employs TRBV15 and TRBJ2-1; 10 nucleotides match TRBD1. The CDR3 extends over 17 amino acids. Germline lookup yields CDR1 LNHNV and CDR2 YYDKDF (reference sequence). Trimming cost V 2 bases and J 7 bases; bases outside gene matches: 11. CDR3 sequence reads: CATSRPKGQGNLNEQFF. DNA of the CDR3: TGTGCCACCAGCAGACCGAAGGGACAGGGGAATTTGAATGAGCAGTTCTTC.

CDR3 nucleotide sequence: TGCGCCAGCAGTCGCGGACTAGCGGGGGGGCCAAATGAGCAGTTCTTC. Its protein is CASSRGLAGGPNEQFF. The chain has TRBV5-1 and TRBJ2-1; TRBD2 agrees at 15 bases. The ends lost 5 bases at V and 7 bases at J; junction bases unmatched: 7. The CDR3 extends over 16 amino acids. The germline V gene has CDR1 SGHRS and CDR2 YFSETQ. Complete variable domain (other parts from reference TRBV5-1 and TRBJ2-1): KAGVTQTPRYLIKTRGQQVTLSCSPISGHRSVSWYQQTPGQGLQFLFEYFSETQRNKGNFPGRFSGRQFSNSRSEMNVSTLELGDSALYLCASSRGLAGGPNEQFFGPGTRLTVL.

V usage is TRBV6-5 and J usage is TRBJ1-1; D uncertain. With 2 bases removed from V and 7 bases from J, the gap between germline ends came to 14 bases. The CDR3 loop spans 14 amino acids. Germline V lookup: CDR1 MNHEY, CDR2 SVGAGI. The CDR3 DNA reads as TGTGCCAGCAGTTACATCCGCGGCGATCTTGAAGCTTTCTTT. This gives the protein CASSYIRGDLEAFF.

The rearrangement uses TRBV7-3 and TRBJ2-1, with TRBD2 matching 14 bases. J lost 2 bases, V lost 5 bases, and 8 bases had no gene match. The germline V gene encodes CDR1 SGHTA and CDR2 FQGTGA. The CDR3 contains 18 residues. The CDR3 DNA sequence: TGTGCCAGCAGCCGTCGGACTAGCGGGAGGACAACCTACAATGAGCAGTTCTTC. It is translated as CASSRRTSGRTTYNEQFF.

The chain joins TRBV11-2 to TRBJ1-6, with TRBD1 as a possible D gene (6 bases). V gave up 6 bases and J gave up 3 bases, with 12 bases separating them. The CDR3 runs to 15 residues. The germline gives CDR1 SGHAT, CDR2 FQNNGV. The CDR3 DNA reads TGTGCCAGCAGTTTAATCAGGGGCTATAATTCACCCCTCCACTTT. Its translation: CASSLIRGYNSPLHF. Based on the CDR3 plus reference TRBV11-2 and TRBJ1-6, the full variable domain is EAGVAQSPRYKIIEKRQSVAFWCNPISGHATLYWYQQILGQGPKLLIQFQNNGVVDDSQLPKDRFSAERLKGVDSTLKIQPAKLEDSAVYLCASSLIRGYNSPLHFGNGTRLTVT.

The rearrangement uses TRBV6-1 and TRBJ2-3; 7 bases are a match to TRBD1. Germline lookup yields CDR1 MNHNS and CDR2 SASEGT. This CDR3 has 15 amino acids. The trim removed 6 bases at V and 2 bases at J, leaving 8 bases unmatched. CDR3 bases: TGTGCCAGCAGGGGCAGGGACAGCTTCACAGATACGCAGTATTTT. Translating gives CASRGRDSFTDTQYF.

The genes are TRBV29-1 and TRBJ2-5; D is unresolved. Trimming left V 5 bases short and J 4 bases short, with 17 bases between. Germline V gene lookup returns CDR1 SQVTM and CDR2 ANQGSEA. The CDR3 is 14 residues long. The CDR3 loop reads CSVHPRSVGETQYF. In nucleotides, the CDR3 is TGCAGCGTTCACCCCCGTTCGGTCGGAGAGACCCAGTACTTC.

The rearrangement uses TRBV30 and TRBJ2-1, with 9 bases fitting TRBD2. Germline assignment: CDR1 GTSNPN and CDR2 SVGIG (reference sequence). The length of the CDR3 is 14 residues. V shed 6 bases, J shed 6 bases, and the junction held 9 bases outside the gene matches. The CDR3 loop reads CACPSSGNLNEQFF. CDR3 DNA sequence: TGTGCCTGCCCGTCTAGCGGGAACCTCAATGAGCAGTTCTTC.